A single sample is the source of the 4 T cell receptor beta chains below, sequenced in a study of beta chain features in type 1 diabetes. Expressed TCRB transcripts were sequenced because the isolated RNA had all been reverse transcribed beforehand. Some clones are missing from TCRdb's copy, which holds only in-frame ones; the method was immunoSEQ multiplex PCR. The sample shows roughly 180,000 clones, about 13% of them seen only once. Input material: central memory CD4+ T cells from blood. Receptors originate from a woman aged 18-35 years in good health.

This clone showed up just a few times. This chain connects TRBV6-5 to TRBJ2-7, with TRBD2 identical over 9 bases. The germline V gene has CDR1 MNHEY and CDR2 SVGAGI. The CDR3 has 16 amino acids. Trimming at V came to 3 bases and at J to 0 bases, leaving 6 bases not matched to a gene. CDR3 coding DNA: TGTGCCAGCAGTTATAATAGCGGGAGCTTCTCCTACGAGCAGTACTTC. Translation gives CASSYNSGSFSYEQYF.

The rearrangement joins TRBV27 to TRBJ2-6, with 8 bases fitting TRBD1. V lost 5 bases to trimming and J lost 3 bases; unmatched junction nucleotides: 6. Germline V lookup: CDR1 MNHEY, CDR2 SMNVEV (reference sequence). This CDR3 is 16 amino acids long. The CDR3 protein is CASSSRRGLGANVLTF. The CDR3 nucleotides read TGTGCCAGCAGTAGTCGCAGGGGGCTTGGGGCCAACGTCCTGACTTTC.

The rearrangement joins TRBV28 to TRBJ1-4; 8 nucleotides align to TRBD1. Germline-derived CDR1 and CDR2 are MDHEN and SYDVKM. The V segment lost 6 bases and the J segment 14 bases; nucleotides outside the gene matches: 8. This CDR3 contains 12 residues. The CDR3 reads CASSGQGLRLFF. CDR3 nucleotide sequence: TGTGCCAGCAGCGGACAGGGCCTTAGGCTGTTTTTT.

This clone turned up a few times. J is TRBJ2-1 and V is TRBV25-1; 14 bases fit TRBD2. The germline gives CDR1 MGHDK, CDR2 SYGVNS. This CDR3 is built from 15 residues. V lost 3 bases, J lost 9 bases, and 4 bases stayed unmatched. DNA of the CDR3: TGTGCCAGCAGTGAGCCAGGACTAGCGGGAGGTGAGCAGTTCTTC. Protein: CASSEPGLAGGEQFF.